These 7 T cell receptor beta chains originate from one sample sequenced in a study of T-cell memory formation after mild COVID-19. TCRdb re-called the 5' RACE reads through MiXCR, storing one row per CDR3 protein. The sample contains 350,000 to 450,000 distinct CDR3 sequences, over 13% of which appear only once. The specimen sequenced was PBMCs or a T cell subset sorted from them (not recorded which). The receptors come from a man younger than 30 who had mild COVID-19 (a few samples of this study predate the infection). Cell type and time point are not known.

CDR3 loop: CSAKELGRLNTEAFF. As DNA, the CDR3 is TGCAGTGCTAAGGAGCTTGGGCGGCTGAACACTGAAGCTTTCTTT. The V call is TRBV20-1, the J call TRBJ1-1; unclear D gene. CDR3 size: 15 residues. Trimming removed 4 bases from V and 0 bases from J, with 15 bases in between. The V gene's germline CDR1 is DFQATT and CDR2 SNEGSKA (reference sequence).

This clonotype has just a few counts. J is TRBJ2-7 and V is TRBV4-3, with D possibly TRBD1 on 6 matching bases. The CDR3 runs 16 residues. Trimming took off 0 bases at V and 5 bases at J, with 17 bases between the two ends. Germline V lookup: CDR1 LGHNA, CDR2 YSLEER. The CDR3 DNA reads TGCGCCAGCAGCCAAGATGCTGAGACAGGATTAGACGAGCAGTACTTC. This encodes CASSQDAETGLDEQYF.

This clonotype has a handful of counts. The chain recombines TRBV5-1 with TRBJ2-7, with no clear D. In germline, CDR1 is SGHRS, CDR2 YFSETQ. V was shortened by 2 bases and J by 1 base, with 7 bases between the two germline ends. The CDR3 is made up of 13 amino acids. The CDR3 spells CASSFGVSYEQYV. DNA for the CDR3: TGCGCCAGCAGCTTTGGGGTGTCCTACGAGCAGTACGTC.

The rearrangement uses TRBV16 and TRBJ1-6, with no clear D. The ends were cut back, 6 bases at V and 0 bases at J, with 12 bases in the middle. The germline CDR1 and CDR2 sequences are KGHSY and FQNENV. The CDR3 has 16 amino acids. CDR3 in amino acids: CASRHGLLSYNSPLHF. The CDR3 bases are TGTGCCAGCAGGCACGGTCTCCTCTCCTATAATTCACCCCTCCACTTT.

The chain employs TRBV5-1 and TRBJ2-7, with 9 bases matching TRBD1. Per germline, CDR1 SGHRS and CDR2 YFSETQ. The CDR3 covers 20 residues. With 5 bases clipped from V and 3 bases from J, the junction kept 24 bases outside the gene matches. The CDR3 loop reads CASSWTSRRDRESWNYEQYF. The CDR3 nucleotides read TGCGCCAGCAGTTGGACCTCCCGGAGGGACAGGGAGTCGTGGAACTACGAGCAGTACTTC.

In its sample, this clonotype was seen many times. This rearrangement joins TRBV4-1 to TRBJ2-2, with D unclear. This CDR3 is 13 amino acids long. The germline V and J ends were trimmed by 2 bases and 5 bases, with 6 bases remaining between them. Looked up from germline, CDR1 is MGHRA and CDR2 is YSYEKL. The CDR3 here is CASSQLATGELFF. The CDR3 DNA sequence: TGCGCCAGCAGCCAACTGGCGACCGGGGAGCTGTTTTTT.

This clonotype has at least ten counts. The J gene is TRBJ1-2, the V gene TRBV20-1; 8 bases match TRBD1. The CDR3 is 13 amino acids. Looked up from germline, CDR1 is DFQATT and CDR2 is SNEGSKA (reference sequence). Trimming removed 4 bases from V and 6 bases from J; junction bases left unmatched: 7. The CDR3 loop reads CSATLETGDGYTF. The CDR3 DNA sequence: TGCAGTGCTACGTTAGAGACAGGGGATGGCTACACCTTC.